This T cell receptor beta chain was documented in a study of T-cell reconstitution after alpha-beta-depleted transplantation in children. As it was prepared, the TCRbeta library received unique molecular identifiers. MiXCR, applied by TCRdb to the PCR reads, yields one record per CDR3 protein. The sample contains hundreds of thousands of distinct CDR3 sequences, around an eighth of which appear only once. This clonotype showed up many times. This sequence was found in a human donor who donated a stem cell graft to a child with combined immunodeficiency. This specimen consisted of PBMCs from the stem cell graft donor, obtained from the stem cell graft.

CDR3: CSAATYGSRDTEAFF. The CDR3 coding sequence is TGCAGCGCCGCGACATATGGGTCCCGGGACACTGAAGCTTTCTTT. This sequence joins TRBV29-1 and TRBJ1-1; D not resolved. The CDR3 has 15 amino acids. V was trimmed by 7 bases and J by 3 bases, leaving 21 bases between them. Germline values: CDR1 SQVTM, CDR2 ANQGSEA.